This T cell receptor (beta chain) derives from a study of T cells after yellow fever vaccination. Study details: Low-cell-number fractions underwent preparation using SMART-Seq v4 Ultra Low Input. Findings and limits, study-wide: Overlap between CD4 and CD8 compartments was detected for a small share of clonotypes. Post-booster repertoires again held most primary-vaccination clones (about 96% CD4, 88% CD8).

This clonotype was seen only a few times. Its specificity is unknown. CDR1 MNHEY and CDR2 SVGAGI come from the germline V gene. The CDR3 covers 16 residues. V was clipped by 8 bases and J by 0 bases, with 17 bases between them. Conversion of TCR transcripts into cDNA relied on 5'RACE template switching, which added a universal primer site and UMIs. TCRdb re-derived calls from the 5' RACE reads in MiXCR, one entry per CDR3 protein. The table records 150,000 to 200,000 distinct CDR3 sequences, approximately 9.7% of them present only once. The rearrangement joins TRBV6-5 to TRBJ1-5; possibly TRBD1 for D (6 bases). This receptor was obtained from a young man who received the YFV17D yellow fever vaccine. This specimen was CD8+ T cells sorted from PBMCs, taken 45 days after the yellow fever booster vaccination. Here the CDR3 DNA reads TGTGCCAGCCCGGGGGGGCAGGAGGATAGCAATCAGCCCCAGCATTTT. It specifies CASPGGQEDSNQPQHF.